The sequence of this T cell receptor beta chain was determined in a study of identifying expanded T cells in peripheral blood. General study results and limits: Roughly 2-week clone count variance significantly increased as total template count grew. Approximately 1.1 clones differed between technical replicates, versus approximately 17 and 20 over time.

Method: immunoSEQ multiplex PCR; TCRdb's copy keeps in-frame clones and lacks some. The profile shows 100,000 or so clones, around 89% of them singletons. Healthy donors had no documented immune events, such as infections, while sampled. The count of this clone is one. The target antigen is unknown. V was clipped by 1 base and J by 8 bases, with 25 bases between them. This CDR3 is 18 amino acids long. CDR1 and CDR2 (germline): LGHNA, YSLEER. This TCR was sampled from a person between 18 and 69 years old in good health. The chain couples TRBV4-3 to TRBJ2-3; D not resolved. The sample taken for sequencing was blood. The CDR3 loop is CASSQAVWLSAELSTQYF. The CDR3 DNA is TGCGCCAGCAGCCAAGCGGTCTGGTTGTCGGCTGAGCTAAGTACGCAGTATTTT.